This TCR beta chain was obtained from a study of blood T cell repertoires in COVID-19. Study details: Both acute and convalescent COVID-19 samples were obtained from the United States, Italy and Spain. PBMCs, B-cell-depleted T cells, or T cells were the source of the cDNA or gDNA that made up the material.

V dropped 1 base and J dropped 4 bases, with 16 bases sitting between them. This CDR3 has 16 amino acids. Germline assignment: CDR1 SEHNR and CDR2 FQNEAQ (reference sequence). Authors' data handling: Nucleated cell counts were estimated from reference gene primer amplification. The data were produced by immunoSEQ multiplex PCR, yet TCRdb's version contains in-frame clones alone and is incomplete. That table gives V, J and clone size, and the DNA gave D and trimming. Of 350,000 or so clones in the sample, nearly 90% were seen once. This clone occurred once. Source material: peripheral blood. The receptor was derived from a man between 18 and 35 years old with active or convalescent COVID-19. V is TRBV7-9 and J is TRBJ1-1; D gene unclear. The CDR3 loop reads CASSLVGPRSATEAFF. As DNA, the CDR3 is TGTGCCAGCAGCTTAGTCGGCCCTCGGAGTGCCACTGAAGCTTTCTTT. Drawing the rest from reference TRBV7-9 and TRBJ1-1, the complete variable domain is DTGVSQNPRHKITKRGQNVTFRCDPISEHNRLYWYRQTLGQGPEFLTYFQNEAQLEKSRLLSDRFSAERPKGSFSTLEIQRTEQGDSAMYLCASSLVGPRSATEAFFGQGTRLTVV.